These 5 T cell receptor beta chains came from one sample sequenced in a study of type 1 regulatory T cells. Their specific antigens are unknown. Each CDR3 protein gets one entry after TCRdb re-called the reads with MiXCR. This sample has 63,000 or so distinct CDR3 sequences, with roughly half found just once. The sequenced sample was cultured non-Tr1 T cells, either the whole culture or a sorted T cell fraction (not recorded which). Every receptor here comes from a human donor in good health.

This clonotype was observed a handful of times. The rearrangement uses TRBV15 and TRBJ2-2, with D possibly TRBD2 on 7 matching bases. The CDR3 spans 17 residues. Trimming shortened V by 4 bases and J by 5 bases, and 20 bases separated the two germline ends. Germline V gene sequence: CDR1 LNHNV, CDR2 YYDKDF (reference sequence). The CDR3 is CATSTPGAGAGTGELFF. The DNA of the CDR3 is TGTGCCACCAGCACCCCGGGGGCGGGGGCGGGGACCGGGGAGCTGTTTTTT.

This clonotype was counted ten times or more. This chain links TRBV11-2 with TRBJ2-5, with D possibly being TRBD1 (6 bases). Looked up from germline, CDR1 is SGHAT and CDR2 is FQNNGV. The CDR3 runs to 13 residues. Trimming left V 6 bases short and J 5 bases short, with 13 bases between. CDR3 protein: CASSLQGWETQYF. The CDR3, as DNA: TGTGCCAGCAGTCTACAGGGTTGGGAGACCCAGTACTTC.

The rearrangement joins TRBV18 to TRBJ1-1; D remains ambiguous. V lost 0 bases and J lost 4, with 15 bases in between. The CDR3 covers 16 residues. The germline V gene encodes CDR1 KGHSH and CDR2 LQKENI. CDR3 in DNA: TGTGCCAGCTCACCACCGTGGACTTGGGAGAGCACTGAAGCTTTCTTT. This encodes CASSPPWTWESTEAFF.

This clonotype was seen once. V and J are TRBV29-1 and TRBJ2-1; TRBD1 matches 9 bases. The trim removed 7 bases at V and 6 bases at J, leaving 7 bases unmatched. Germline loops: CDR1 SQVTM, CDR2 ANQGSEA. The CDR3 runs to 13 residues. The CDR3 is CSGRDRDLNEQFF. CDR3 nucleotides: TGCAGCGGCCGGGACAGGGATCTCAATGAGCAGTTCTTC.

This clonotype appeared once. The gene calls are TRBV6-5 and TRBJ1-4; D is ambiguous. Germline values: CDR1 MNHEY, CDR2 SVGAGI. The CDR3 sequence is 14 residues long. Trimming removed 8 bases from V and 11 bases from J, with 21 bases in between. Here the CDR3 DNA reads TGTGCCAGCTCAAACTTTAAGGCGCCAGGCAAACTGTTTTTT. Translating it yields CASSNFKAPGKLFF.